These 13 T cell receptor beta chains share one sample of origin, sequenced in a study of human T cells and chemical hapten exposure. Each CDR3 protein gets one entry after TCRdb re-called the RACE reads with MiXCR. The sample has about 360,000 distinct CDR3 sequences; approximately 5% are singletons. The time point here: patch test 1, 2 weeks after DPC sensitization. The treatment: therapeutic diphenylcyclopropenone sensitization with weekly scalp DPC. Sequenced material: whole blood, taken in connection with sensitization to the hapten diphenylcyclopropenone (DPC). These receptors were collected from a woman aged 50 to 60 with alopecia areata. Some clones in this sample may be carry-over from other donors' samples.

This clonotype has a handful of counts. The chain combines TRBV28 with TRBJ1-4; the match to TRBD1 covers 7 bases. This CDR3 contains 14 residues. Germline V gives CDR1 MDHEN, CDR2 SYDVKM. V lost 4 bases to trimming and J lost 8 bases; unmatched junction nucleotides: 7. CDR3 sequence: CASSSQGLEEKLFF. The CDR3 coding sequence is TGTGCCAGCAGTTCACAGGGGTTGGAGGAAAAACTGTTTTTT.

This clonotype has ten or more counts. This sequence joins TRBV6-5 and TRBJ2-7; TRBD1 matches at 11 bases. In germline, CDR1 is MNHEY, CDR2 SVGAGI. V lost 4 bases and J lost 5; bases outside the gene matches: 4. CDR3 length: 14 residues. The CDR3 DNA is TGTGCCAGCAGTTCGGACAGGGGGCCCAACGAGCAGTACTTC. This gives the protein CASSSDRGPNEQYF.

This clonotype was observed a few times. This chain connects TRBV29-1 to TRBJ2-2, with a possible D match to TRBD1 (5 bases). The CDR3 has 14 amino acids. Trimming left V 3 bases short and J 1 base short, with 9 bases between. CDR1 and CDR2 (germline): SQVTM, ANQGSEA. In DNA, the CDR3 is TGCAGCGTTGATACCGGACAGAACACCGGGGAGCTGTTTTTT. This gives the protein CSVDTGQNTGELFF.

Ten or more counts support this clonotype. The chain links TRBV28 to TRBJ2-3, with TRBD1 matching over 7 bases. This CDR3 region has 21 residues. V trimming: 3 bases; J trimming: 0 bases; junction bases outside the gene matches: 21. Germline-derived CDR1 and CDR2 are MDHEN and SYDVKM. CDR3 sequence (DNA): TGTGCCAGCAGTTTTCAAGGCAGACTCTGGGACAGCTCGACTAGCACAGATACGCAGTATTTT. Residues: CASSFQGRLWDSSTSTDTQYF.

Ten or more counts support this clonotype. V usage is TRBV7-2 and J usage is TRBJ1-5, with a tentative D call TRBD1 (5 bases). CDR3 size: 15 residues. Germline lookup yields CDR1 SGHTA and CDR2 FQGNSA. The V end lost 3 bases, the J end lost 9 bases, and 18 bases lay between the germline ends. Written as DNA, the CDR3 is TGTGCCAGCAGCTTGGCCGGGACGGCAAGTCGGCCCCAGCATTTT. Protein product: CASSLAGTASRPQHF.

In this sample, this clonotype turned up a few times. The V call is TRBV7-2, the J call TRBJ2-3; the match to TRBD2 covers 8 bases. The J segment lost 5 bases and the V segment lost 8 bases, leaving 9 bases of the junction unmatched. Germline V gene data show CDR1 as SGHTA and CDR2 as FQGNSA. The CDR3 extends over 14 amino acids. The CDR3 sequence is CASVSFGTRDTQYF. CDR3 DNA: TGTGCCAGCGTCTCTTTTGGGACTAGAGATACGCAGTATTTT.

This clonotype was recorded many times. V usage is TRBV29-1 and J usage is TRBJ1-2; 7 bases are shared with TRBD1. This CDR3 contains 12 residues. The germline gives CDR1 SQVTM, CDR2 ANQGSEA. V was clipped by 6 bases and J by 2 bases; unmatched bases: 3. The CDR3 nucleotides read TGCAGCGTGGGGACAGAAAACTATGGCTACACCTTC. It is translated as CSVGTENYGYTF.

This clonotype was seen repeatedly, ten times or more. The CDR3 DNA reads TGCGCCAGTAAGGAGGCAGGGCTCAATCGGGTCACTGAAGCTTTCTTT. Translated: CASKEAGLNRVTEAFF. The genes are TRBV5-1 and TRBJ1-1, with D tentatively TRBD1 (5 bases). Germline values: CDR1 SGHRS, CDR2 YFSETQ. Deletions cut 8 bases from V and 4 bases from J, with 24 bases between. The CDR3 has 16 amino acids.

The V gene is TRBV20-1, the J gene TRBJ2-4, with D perhaps TRBD1 (5 bases). V lost 1 base and J 3 bases, leaving 10 bases between the germline ends. Germline V CDR1 and CDR2: DFQATT, SNEGSKA (reference sequence). The CDR3 contains 14 residues. The CDR3 DNA reads TGCAGTGCTAGAGTCGCAGGGAACAAAAACATTCAGTACTTC. Encoded protein: CSARVAGNKNIQYF.

This clonotype was found a few times. This rearrangement joins TRBV10-1 to TRBJ2-1; perhaps TRBD2 as D (7 bases). Trimming shortened V by 3 bases and J by 0 bases, and 18 bases separated the two germline ends. The CDR3 extends over 18 amino acids. Germline V gene sequence: CDR1 WNHNN, CDR2 SYGVQD (reference sequence). CDR3 nucleotides: TGCGCCAGCAGTGAATCCCAAGGGGGGGCTCCCTCCTACAATGAGCAGTTCTTC. This encodes CASSESQGGAPSYNEQFF.

Many counts were recorded for this clonotype. The chain employs TRBV20-1 and TRBJ2-7, with a weak D call TRBD2 (5 bases). V lost 6 bases and J lost 7, with 16 bases in between. Germline CDR1 DFQATT, CDR2 SNEGSKA (reference sequence). CDR3 length: 12 residues. In nucleotides, the CDR3 is TGCAGTGCCCCGGGAAACCCGCAGGAGCAGTACTTC. It codes for CSAPGNPQEQYF.

Ten or more counts support this clonotype. V usage is TRBV12-3 or TRBV12-4 and J usage is TRBJ2-1, with a weak D call TRBD1 (6 bases). V was trimmed by 4 bases and J by 9 bases, leaving 13 bases between them. The CDR3 is 13 residues long. DNA for the CDR3: TGTGCCAGCAGTTCTCAGGGGTTTATTGAGCAGTTCTTC. It encodes CASSSQGFIEQFF.

This clonotype was recorded many times. This rearrangement joins TRBV12-5 to TRBJ1-6; possibly TRBD1 for D (5 bases). V lost 1 base and J lost 5, with 6 bases in between. Germline CDR1 and CDR2: LGHNT and FRNRAP. The CDR3 loop spans 14 amino acids. This chain's CDR3 is CASGLGQNNSPLHF. CDR3 bases: TGTGCTAGTGGTTTGGGACAGAATAATTCACCCCTCCACTTT.